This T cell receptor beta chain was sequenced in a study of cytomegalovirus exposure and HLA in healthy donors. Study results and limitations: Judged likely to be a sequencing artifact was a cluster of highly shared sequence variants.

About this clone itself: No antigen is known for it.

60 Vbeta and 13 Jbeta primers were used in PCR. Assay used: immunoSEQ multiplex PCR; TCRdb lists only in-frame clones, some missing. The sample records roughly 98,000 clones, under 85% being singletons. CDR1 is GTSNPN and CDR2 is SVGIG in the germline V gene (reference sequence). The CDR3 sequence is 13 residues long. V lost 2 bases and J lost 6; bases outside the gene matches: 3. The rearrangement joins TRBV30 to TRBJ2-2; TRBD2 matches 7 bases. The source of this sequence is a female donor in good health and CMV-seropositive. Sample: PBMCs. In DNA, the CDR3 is TGTGCCTGGAGTATTGGGGGGGCCGGGGAGCTGTTTTTT. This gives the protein CAWSIGGAGELFF. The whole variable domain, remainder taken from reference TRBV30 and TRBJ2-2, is SQTIHQWPATLVQPVGSPLSLECTVEGTSNPNLYWYRQAAGRGLQLLFYSVGIGQISSEVPQNLSASRPQDRQFILSSKKLLLSDSGFYLCAWSIGGAGELFFGEGSRLTVL.